Shown below are 26 T cell receptor delta chains from a single sample sequenced in a study of γδ T cells in repeated Plasmodium falciparum infection. Vgamma9/Vdelta2+ and Vdelta2-negative gammadelta T cells were flow-sorted from PBMC for bulk sequencing. TCRdb processed the multiplex PCR reads again with the CATT caller. Among tens of thousands of delta-chain clones listed, 1.5% to 2% were seen once. Sample: gamma-delta T cells from blood. The receptors originated from a pool of human donors (malaria-infected and uninfected, not separated).

This clone has only a few counts. The TCRdb protein comes from a much larger clone and disagrees with this DNA's translation at residue 5, likely due to a read error; the protein given here is derived from the DNA. V usage is TRDV1 and J usage is TRDJ1; unclear D gene. In the absence of a J gene in TCRdb, the DNA was matched to germline to assign it here. CDR1 and CDR2 (germline): TSWWSYY, QGS. Between the trimmed V and J ends, which lost 7 bases and 0 bases, there was a span of 21 bases. This CDR3 is 17 amino acids long. The CDR3 loop reads CALVVLPPWPYTDKLIF. The CDR3, as DNA: TGTGCTCTTGTCGTCCTCCCTCCATGGCCGTACACCGATAAACTCATCTTT.

A remark on this clone: A far larger clone is off by one base, so a read error is likely. Other DNA variants within this sample encode the same CDR3. The chain combines TRAV38-2/DV8 with TRDJ1, with no clear D. V dropped 0 bases and J dropped 11 bases, with 23 bases sitting between them. The CDR3 has 16 amino acids. Germline values: CDR1 TSESDYY, CDR2 QEAYKQQN. Here the CDR3 DNA reads TGTGCTTATAGGAGCGCCCCCCGGTTTTTTTTGGGTGGTCTCATCTTT. As protein: CAYRSAPRFFLGGLIF.

Regarding this clone: This DNA's translation and the protein TCRdb lists, from a much larger clone, do not match at residue 11, likely due to a read error; the protein shown is translated from the DNA. The V and J genes are TRDV2 and TRDJ1, with a possible D match to TRDD3 (5 bases). Here the J gene came from matching the DNA to germline, since TCRdb omits it. CDR3 length: 14 amino acids. The germline gives CDR1 GEAIGNYY, CDR2 EKD. The CDR3 coding sequence is TGTGCCTGTGACACCGTATCGGGGACCGATGAACTCATCTTT. This translates into CACDTVSGTDELIF.

Ten or more counts support this clone. V gene TRDV2 combines with J gene TRDJ1; 12 bases map to TRDD3. J was trimmed by 0 bases and V by 0 bases; bases with no gene match: 7. Looked up from germline, CDR1 is GEAIGNYY and CDR2 is EKD. The CDR3 totals 18 residues. This chain's CDR3 is CACDTITGGYPDTDKLIF. The CDR3 DNA follows: TGTGCCTGTGACACCATTACTGGGGGATACCCCGACACCGATAAACTCATCTTT.

This clone was observed a few times. The protein TCRdb gives is from a much larger clone and does not agree with this DNA's translation at residue 5, likely a read error; the protein shown here comes from the DNA. This rearrangement joins TRDV1 to TRDJ1; 11 bases map to TRDD3. The J gene comes from matching the DNA to germline here; TCRdb lacks it. This CDR3 contains 19 residues. Germline V lookup: CDR1 TSWWSYY, CDR2 QGS. J was trimmed by 4 bases and V by 4 bases; bases with no gene match: 17. The CDR3: CALGGLGSWGIRDGDKLIF. CDR3 in DNA: TGTGCTCTTGGGGGACTGGGTTCTTGGGGGATACGAGACGGCGATAAACTCATCTTT.

This clone appeared a few times. This DNA's translation differs at residue 5 from TCRdb's protein, which comes from a much larger clone; a read error is likely, and the protein shown is translated from the DNA. The chain is built from TRDV1 and TRDJ1, with TRDD3 identical over 9 bases. This CDR3 region has 19 residues. The germline V gene encodes CDR1 TSWWSYY and CDR2 QGS. The DNA for the CDR3 is TGTGCACTTGGGGGAAAAAGGAAAGGTTACTGGGGGAACACCGATAAACTCATCTTT. Translated, it gives CALGGKRKGYWGNTDKLIF.

On this clone itself: TCRdb pairs this DNA with a much larger clone's protein that differs at residue 8, likely a read error; the protein shown was translated from the DNA. This chain links TRDV2 with TRDJ1, with D perhaps given as TRDD2 or TRDD3 (7 bases each). The J gene is absent in TCRdb and was assigned here via DNA matching to germline. The germline V gene has CDR1 GEAIGNYY and CDR2 EKD. Trimming pared 3 bases from V and 0 bases from J, leaving 28 bases between. The CDR3 has 20 residues. Written as DNA, the CDR3 is TGTGCCTGTGACGAAGCCTTCCTTCGCGGGGGTACTGGGGACACCGATAAACTCATCTTT. Encoded protein: CACDEAFLRGGTGDTDKLIF.

As regards this clone: For this DNA, TCRdb reports the protein of a much larger clone, which diverges at residue 17, most likely from a read error; the protein presented here is translated directly from the DNA. The V gene call is TRDV2, and the J gene call is absent; the D call of TRDD3 is as the table states it, not checked on the DNA. The CDR3 has 19 amino acids. Per germline, CDR1 GEAIGNYY and CDR2 EKD. CDR3 residues: CACDTVKGIGEANTDKPIF. CDR3 coding DNA: TGTGCCTGTGACACCGTGAAGGGGATTGGTGAAGCGAACACCGATAAACCCATCTTT.

This clone came up a few times. It differs at one base from a far larger clone, so likely a read error. This chain links TRDV2 with TRDJ1, with D tentatively TRDD3 (5 bases). The J gene is not listed in TCRdb, so it was assigned here from a DNA match to germline. CDR3 length: 21 amino acids. With 3 bases removed from V and 3 bases from J, the gap between germline ends came to 34 bases. CDR1 is GEAIGNYY, CDR2 EKD, per germline. The CDR3 DNA follows: TGTGCCTGTGACGGGTTGGACACGCCCCGGATAGGCACTTCGCTAGCCGATAAACTCATCTTT. This translates into CACDGLDTPRIGTSLADKLIF.

This clone was detected ten times or more. The protein given by TCRdb reflects a much larger clone and differs at residue 4 from this DNA's translation, likely from a read error; the protein shown is the DNA's translation. V and J are TRDV1 and TRDJ1, with 13 bases that match TRDD3. V was pared by 7 bases and J by 2 bases, with 25 bases of the junction left unmatched. Germline CDR1 reads TSWWSYY; CDR2 reads QGS. This CDR3 has 22 residues. CDR3 region: CALELPLGRSTGGYGTTDKLIF. In DNA, the CDR3 is TGTGCTCTTGAGCTCCCATTAGGCCGTAGTACTGGGGGATACGGTACTACCGATAAACTCATCTTT.

Turning to this clone: The mismatch at residue 8 between this DNA's translation and the TCRdb protein of a much larger clone likely reflects a read error; the protein shown is translated from the DNA. The chain links TRDV1 to TRDJ1; TRDD3 aligns across 8 bases. The J gene, missing from TCRdb, was assigned here through DNA to germline matching. V was clipped by 2 bases and J by 7 bases; unmatched bases: 15. CDR3 length equals 17 residues. Germline V CDR1 and CDR2: TSWWSYY, QGS. The chain's CDR3 is CALGELPPPTGDIKLIF. The CDR3 DNA reads TGTGCTCTTGGGGAATTACCTCCCCCTACGGGGGATATTAAACTCATCTTT.

In the case of this clone: A read error is likely here: a far larger clone is one base away. The sample holds other DNA sequences that translate to the same CDR3. The V gene was identified as TRDV3, while no J gene was called; the D call of TRDD3 is as the table states it, not checked on the DNA. The CDR3 is made up of 16 amino acids. Germline-derived CDR1 and CDR2 are TVYSNPD and GDNSRS (reference sequence). The CDR3 loop reads CAFTFPWGIPTDKLIF. In DNA, the CDR3 is TGTGCCTTTACCTTCCCTTGGGGGATACCCACCGATAAGCTCATCTTT.

This clone has a handful of counts. This DNA's translation differs at residue 6 from TCRdb's protein, which comes from a much larger clone; a read error is likely, and the protein shown is translated from the DNA. V is TRDV2 and J is TRDJ1, with a weak D call TRDD3 (6 bases). CDR1 is GEAIGNYY, CDR2 EKD, per germline. Trimming shortened V by 1 base and J by 0 bases, and 23 bases separated the two germline ends. This CDR3 has 19 amino acids. Here the CDR3 reads CACDTALGDSSRNTDKLIF. CDR3 nucleotide sequence: TGTGCCTGTGACACTGCACTGGGAGACTCCTCTCGAAACACCGATAAACTCATCTTT.

A few counts support this clone. With a far larger clone one base away, a read error is the likely cause. Other DNA sequences within the sample encode an identical CDR3. CDR3 coding DNA: TGTGCCTGGGGATTCTCGTACTGGGGGATACTCGATAAGCTCATCTTT. Amino acids: CAWGFSYWGILDKLIF. Here the V gene is TRDV2, but the J gene went uncalled; the D call in the table, TRDD3, was not verified against the DNA. Germline loops: CDR1 GEAIGNYY, CDR2 EKD. The CDR3 is 16 amino acids.

The V call is TRDV1, the J call TRDJ1; D gene unclear. As TCRdb names no J gene, one was assigned here on the basis of a DNA match to germline. Germline CDR1 and CDR2: TSWWSYY and QGS. The V end lost 0 bases, the J end lost 0 bases, and 20 bases lay between the germline ends. The CDR3 has 19 residues. The CDR3 here is CALGELPHRPSSYTDKLIF. The CDR3 DNA follows: TGTGCTCTTGGGGAACTTCCTCACCGGCCATCGTCCTACACCGATAAACTCATCTTT.

This clone came up many times. The chain joins TRDV2 to TRDJ1; D unclear. Here the J gene was assigned by germline matching of the DNA, as TCRdb has none. Germline assignment: CDR1 GEAIGNYY and CDR2 EKD. The length of the CDR3 is 17 residues. V gave up 1 base and J gave up 3 bases, with 20 bases separating them. CDR3 nucleotides: TGTGCCTGTGACACGCTCGTACTGAGCGGGGTCCCCGATAAACTCATCTTT. Amino acids: CACDTLVLSGVPDKLIF.

This clone was recorded a few times. This sample includes further DNA sequences coding for the same CDR3. CDR3 coding DNA: TGTGCTCTTGGGGATCCCGGACGCCTACCCCGGTCTGGGGGATACCCTCGACACAGGGATAAACTCATCTTT. This sequence encodes CALGDPGRLPRSGGYPRHRDKLIF. The genes are TRDV1 and TRDJ1; 11 bases line up with TRDD3. V shed 3 bases, J shed 5 bases, and the junction held 32 bases outside the gene matches. This CDR3 has 24 amino acids. CDR1 is TSWWSYY and CDR2 is QGS in the germline V gene.

Relative to its sample, this clone is medium-sized. The genes are TRDV2 and TRDJ1, with a possible D match to TRDD3 (6 bases). Per germline, CDR1 GEAIGNYY and CDR2 EKD. V was cut by 0 bases and J by 0 bases, with 22 bases left in between. The CDR3 runs to 19 residues. In DNA form, the CDR3 reads TGTGCCTGTGACACCGTGGGGATTAGGAACGTTCCGTACACCGATAAACTCATCTTT. Translated: CACDTVGIRNVPYTDKLIF.

This clone showed up just a few times. The mismatch at residue 14 between this DNA's translation and the TCRdb protein of a much larger clone likely reflects a read error; the protein shown is translated from the DNA. The V gene is TRDV1, the J gene TRDJ1, with TRDD3 matching over 10 bases. In the absence of a J gene in TCRdb, the DNA was matched to germline to assign it here. The CDR3 extends over 24 amino acids. V shed 3 bases, J shed 5 bases, and the junction held 33 bases outside the gene matches. Germline assignment: CDR1 TSWWSYY and CDR2 QGS. The CDR3 coding sequence is TGTGCTCTTGGGGATTCTTCCTCCCTGTGGGGGATACTCGCCCAAGGTTACGGGCCAGATAAACTCATCTTT. This sequence encodes CALGDSSSLWGILAQGYGPDKLIF.

Turning to this clone: TCRdb's protein for this DNA is that of a much larger clone and differs from the translation at residue 9, likely a read error; the protein shown is the DNA translation. J is TRDJ1 and V is TRDV1; maybe TRDD2 (5 bases). TCRdb does not report a J gene; here it was assigned by matching the DNA to germline references. Germline V gene lookup returns CDR1 TSWWSYY and CDR2 QGS. The V gene lost 3 bases and the J gene lost 2 bases, with 19 bases spanning the gap. The CDR3 is made up of 17 amino acids. The CDR3 DNA reads as TGTGCTCTTGGGGATCTACTTTCCTCCAAGTTTACCGATAAACTCATCTTT. This sequence encodes CALGDLLSSKFTDKLIF.

There are a few counts of this clone. The TCRdb protein, from a much larger clone, departs from this DNA's translation at residue 13, likely by read error; the protein shown derives from the DNA. J is TRDJ1 and V is TRDV1; the D gene is possibly TRDD3 (6 bases). CDR1 and CDR2 from the germline V gene are TSWWSYY and QGS. This CDR3 has 20 amino acids. Trimming shortened V by 4 bases and J by 0 bases, and 27 bases separated the two germline ends. The CDR3 DNA is TGTGCTCTTGGGGTGTTTCCTTTTCGCTGGGGTCTGATGTACACCGATAAACTCATCTTT. This sequence encodes CALGVFPFRWGLMYTDKLIF.

This clone has a handful of counts. The TCRdb protein, from a much larger clone, departs from this DNA's translation at residue 11, likely by read error; the protein shown derives from the DNA. The gene calls are TRDV1 and TRDJ1; 11 bases are a match to TRDD3. CDR3 length equals 17 residues. Germline V gives CDR1 TSWWSYY, CDR2 QGS. J was trimmed by 6 bases and V by 2 bases; bases with no gene match: 11. The CDR3 loop is CALGEGVGDTDSYKLIF. The CDR3 coding sequence is TGTGCTCTTGGGGAAGGAGTGGGGGATACGGATTCGTATAAACTCATCTTT.

Many counts were recorded for this clone. TCRdb's listed protein matches a much larger clone and diverges from this DNA's translation at residue 3, likely through a read error; the protein shown comes from the DNA. CDR3 DNA sequence: TGTGCTCCTGGGGAAGTGGCGCCCCTCACTCTACTGGGGGAGAAACTCATCTTT. This sequence encodes CAPGEVAPLTLLGEKLIF. The V gene is TRDV1, the J gene TRDJ1; 9 bases fit TRDD3. Germline V gene sequence: CDR1 TSWWSYY, CDR2 QGS. The CDR3 is 18 amino acids.

A remark on this clone: TCRdb has a much larger clone's protein, which differs at residue 11 from the translation of this DNA, likely because of a read error; what is shown is the protein translated from the DNA. V usage is TRDV2 and J usage is TRDJ1; D may be TRDD3 (5 bases). TCRdb leaves out the J gene; it was filled in here by matching the DNA to germline. V lost 3 bases and J 0 bases, leaving 25 bases between the germline ends. Per germline, CDR1 GEAIGNYY and CDR2 EKD. The CDR3 loop spans 19 amino acids. The CDR3 nucleotides read TGTGCCTGTGACGCCCTATACGAGGAGGTGCGGGGGTACACCGATAAACTCATCTTT. Its translation: CACDALYEEVRGYTDKLIF.

Regarding this clone: TCRdb's protein for this DNA is that of a much larger clone and differs from the translation at residue 11, likely a read error; the protein shown is the DNA translation. This sequence joins TRDV1 and TRDJ1; 10 bases fit TRDD3. The germline CDR1 and CDR2 sequences are TSWWSYY and QGS. The J segment lost 0 bases and the V segment lost 4 bases, leaving 44 bases of the junction unmatched. This CDR3 spans 29 amino acids. The DNA of the CDR3 is TGTGCTCTTGGGGTCCTACCTCTCCCTTACTCTCTTTTCCTACACTTGGTACTGGGGGATCCGACCCACACCGATAAACTCATCTTT. It codes for CALGVLPLPYSLFLHLVLGDPTHTDKLIF.

This clone turned up a few times. TCRdb attributes to this sequence the protein of a much larger clone, which differs from the DNA translation at residue 10; a read error is likely, and the protein displayed is translated from the DNA. This chain uses TRDV1 with TRDJ1; possible D gene TRDD2, 5 bases. The J gene comes from matching the DNA to germline here; TCRdb lacks it. The CDR3 consists of 19 residues. Germline-derived CDR1 and CDR2 are TSWWSYY and QGS. V was pared by 2 bases and J by 2 bases, with 24 bases between. Here the CDR3 reads CALGESGPPDVLQTDKLIF. The CDR3 DNA sequence: TGTGCTCTTGGGGAATCGGGGCCCCCGGACGTCCTTCAAACCGATAAACTCATCTTT.